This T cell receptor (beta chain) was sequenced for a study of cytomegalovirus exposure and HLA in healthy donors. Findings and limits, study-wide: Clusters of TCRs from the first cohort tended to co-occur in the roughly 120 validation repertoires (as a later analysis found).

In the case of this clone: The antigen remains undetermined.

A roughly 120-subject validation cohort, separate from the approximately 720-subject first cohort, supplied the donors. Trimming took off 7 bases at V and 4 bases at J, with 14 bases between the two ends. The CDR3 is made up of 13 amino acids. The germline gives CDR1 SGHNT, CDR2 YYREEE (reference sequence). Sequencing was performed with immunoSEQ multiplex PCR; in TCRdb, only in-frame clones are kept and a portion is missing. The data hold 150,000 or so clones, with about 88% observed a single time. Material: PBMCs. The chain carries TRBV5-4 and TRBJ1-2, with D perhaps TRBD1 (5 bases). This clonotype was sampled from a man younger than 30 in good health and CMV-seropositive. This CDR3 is CASVGHPLYGYTF. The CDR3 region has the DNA TGTGCCAGCGTCGGACACCCTCTCTATGGCTACACCTTC.